One and the same sample provided the 26 T cell receptor beta chains below, sequenced in a study of blood T cell repertoires in COVID-19. Profiled with immunoSEQ multiplex PCR; TCRdb holds only in-frame clones, not every one. The sample lists tens of thousands of clones, 80% to 95% occurring once. Specimen: peripheral blood. These TCRs come from a woman aged 60-75 years with active COVID-19.

V usage is TRBV18 and J usage is TRBJ2-3; a weak D match, TRBD1 (6 bases). V lost 2 bases and J lost 4, with 10 bases in between. Germline CDR1 is KGHSH and CDR2 is LQKENI. The CDR3 consists of 14 residues. The CDR3: CASSPSRGADTQYF. The CDR3 nucleotides read TGTGCCAGCTCACCATCCAGGGGAGCAGATACGCAGTATTTT.

CDR3 coding DNA: TGTGCCAGCAGTTTCAAAGCGGACAGGGAAGATACGCAGTATTTT. Residues: CASSFKADREDTQYF. V is TRBV28 and J is TRBJ2-3, with TRBD1 matching over 8 bases. CDR1 and CDR2 (germline): MDHEN, SYDVKM. After removal of 3 bases from V and 5 bases from J, the junction contained 7 bases not matched to a gene. The CDR3 totals 15 residues.

J is TRBJ2-7 and V is TRBV11-2; unclear D gene. Germline V gene lookup returns CDR1 SGHAT and CDR2 FQNNGV. This CDR3 is built from 15 residues. Trimming left V 0 bases short and J 2 bases short, with 11 bases between. The CDR3 sequence is CASSLDYGEAYEQYF. The CDR3 nucleotides read TGTGCCAGCAGCTTAGATTACGGAGAGGCCTACGAGCAGTACTTC.

V usage is TRBV6-6 and J usage is TRBJ1-2; the D gene is possibly TRBD1 (6 bases). The ends were cut back, 6 bases at V and 4 bases at J, with 15 bases in the middle. Germline-derived CDR1 and CDR2 are MNHNY and SVGAGI (reference sequence). CDR3 size: 14 residues. The CDR3 sequence: CASSPPGHSYGYTF. In DNA, the CDR3 is TGTGCCAGCAGCCCCCCGGGACACAGCTATGGCTACACCTTC.

This sequence joins TRBV28 and TRBJ2-1; no clear D. Trimming shortened V by 5 bases and J by 7 bases, and 6 bases separated the two germline ends. The V gene's germline CDR1 is MDHEN and CDR2 SYDVKM. This CDR3 region has 11 residues. The CDR3 loop reads CASSLLNEQFF. CDR3 in DNA: TGTGCCAGCAGTCTCCTGAATGAGCAGTTCTTC.

CDR3 region: CASSLGGRAPYNEQFF. The CDR3 DNA sequence: TGTGCCAGCAGCCTGGGCGGGAGGGCCCCCTACAATGAGCAGTTCTTC. The genes are TRBV5-6 and TRBJ2-1, with 9 bases identical to TRBD2. Unmatched junction bases numbered 7, after V lost 4 bases and J lost 2 bases. The CDR3 has 16 residues. Germline V gene data show CDR1 as SGHDT and CDR2 as YYEEEE.

This chain uses TRBV30 with TRBJ1-1, with 12 bases matching TRBD1. This CDR3 comprises 15 residues. Per the germline V gene, CDR1 is GTSNPN and CDR2 is SVGIG (reference sequence). V shed 1 base, J shed 5 bases, and the junction held 5 bases outside the gene matches. The CDR3 DNA is TGTGCCTGGAGTGCCCTGGGACAGGGGGCGACTGAAGCTTTCTTT. The encoded protein is CAWSALGQGATEAFF.

The rearrangement uses TRBV5-1 and TRBJ2-3; D is perhaps TRBD2 (6 bases). Germline CDR1 is SGHRS and CDR2 is YFSETQ. The CDR3 spans 14 residues. Between the trimmed V and J ends, which lost 5 bases and 0 bases, there was a span of 10 bases. CDR3 sequence reads: CASRGGVSTDTQYF. CDR3 sequence (DNA): TGCGCCAGCAGGGGCGGGGTGAGCACAGATACGCAGTATTTT.

V usage is TRBV29-1 and J usage is TRBJ2-5, with D possibly being TRBD2 (5 bases). The CDR3 loop spans 12 amino acids. The V end was cut by 3 bases, the J end by 5 bases, with 10 bases between. Per germline, CDR1 SQVTM and CDR2 ANQGSEA. Here the CDR3 reads CSVEPWRETQYF. The CDR3 DNA reads as TGCAGCGTTGAGCCCTGGAGGGAGACCCAGTACTTC.

J is TRBJ2-7 and V is TRBV7-8; D remains unclear. In germline, CDR1 is SGHVS, CDR2 FQNEAQ. Trimming left V 5 bases short and J 7 bases short, with 12 bases between. CDR3 length equals 12 residues. Here the CDR3 reads CASSPFEREQYF. The CDR3 DNA is TGTGCCAGCAGCCCGTTTGAACGGGAGCAGTACTTC.

The genes are TRBV5-1 and TRBJ2-5; TRBD2 might be the D (6 bases). The V gene lost 3 bases and the J gene lost 5 bases, with 17 bases spanning the gap. Germline V gene data show CDR1 as SGHRS and CDR2 as YFSETQ. The CDR3 covers 15 residues. The DNA for the CDR3 is TGCGCCAGCAGCTCGGCGGGGCTAGGAGGGGAGACCCAGTACTTC. Protein: CASSSAGLGGETQYF.

The chain links TRBV5-4 to TRBJ1-2; the match to TRBD1 covers 12 bases. Looked up from germline, CDR1 is SGHNT and CDR2 is YYREEE (reference sequence). The CDR3 has 13 amino acids. Unmatched junction bases numbered 5, after V lost 5 bases and J lost 9 bases. The CDR3 here is CASSWDRGHSYTF. In DNA form, the CDR3 reads TGTGCCAGCAGTTGGGACAGGGGGCACAGCTACACCTTC. Together with reference TRBV5-4 and TRBJ1-2, the CDR3 gives the full variable domain: ETGVTQSPTHLIKTRGQQVTLRCSSQSGHNTVSWYQQALGQGPQFIFQYYREEENGRGNFPPRFSGLQFPNYSSELNVNALELDDSALYLCASSWDRGHSYTFGSGTRLTVV.

The chain links TRBV5-1 to TRBJ2-3, with D possibly being TRBD1 (6 bases). This CDR3 has 14 residues. Deletions cut 4 bases from V and 6 bases from J, with 15 bases between. The V gene's germline CDR1 is SGHRS and CDR2 YFSETQ. The CDR3 protein is CASSPGQSYDTQYF. The CDR3 DNA reads as TGCGCCAGCAGCCCCGGACAGTCCTACGATACGCAGTATTTT.

V gene TRBV19 combines with J gene TRBJ1-4; D remains ambiguous. This CDR3 comprises 12 residues. Germline V gene sequence: CDR1 LNHDA, CDR2 SQIVND (reference sequence). Trimming stripped 6 bases from V and 7 bases from J, with 9 bases between. CDR3 region: CASSRLGEKLFF. The DNA of the CDR3 is TGTGCCAGTAGCCGCCTAGGTGAAAAACTGTTTTTT.

J is TRBJ2-7 and V is TRBV12-3 or TRBV12-4; a weak D match, TRBD1 (5 bases). V lost 5 bases and J lost 3, with 8 bases in between. The CDR3 contains 12 residues. The CDR3 reads CASSRRGYEQYF. DNA for the CDR3: TGTGCCAGCAGTCGTAGGGGCTACGAGCAGTACTTC.

V and J are TRBV7-9 and TRBJ2-3; D is unresolved. The CDR3 sequence is 16 residues long. Trimming stripped 5 bases from V and 2 bases from J, with 17 bases between. Germline CDR1 and CDR2: SEHNR and FQNEAQ (reference sequence). CDR3 nucleotide sequence: TGTGCCAGCAGCGTAGATCTCTCCGGAGCCACAGATACGCAGTATTTT. As protein: CASSVDLSGATDTQYF. The full variable domain, completed using reference TRBV7-9 and TRBJ2-3, is DTGVSQNPRHKITKRGQNVTFRCDPISEHNRLYWYRQTLGQGPEFLTYFQNEAQLEKSRLLSDRFSAERPKGSFSTLEIQRTEQGDSAMYLCASSVDLSGATDTQYFGPGTRLTVL.

The chain combines TRBV6-6 with TRBJ1-1; 7 bases match TRBD1. With V trimmed by 2 bases and J by 4 bases, 1 base remained unmatched. This CDR3 has 13 amino acids. Germline V gene sequence: CDR1 MNHNY, CDR2 SVGAGI (reference sequence). The CDR3 DNA reads TGTGCCAGCAGTTACGCAGGGGGCACTGAAGCTTTCTTT. Encoded protein: CASSYAGGTEAFF.

V is TRBV7-6 and J is TRBJ2-2; D is undetermined. Germline V gene lookup returns CDR1 SGHVS and CDR2 FNYEAQ. The CDR3 has 14 residues. Trimming shortened V by 0 bases and J by 3 bases, and 5 bases separated the two germline ends. The CDR3 sequence: CASSLAQYTGELFF. The CDR3 DNA reads TGTGCCAGCAGCTTAGCACAGTACACCGGGGAGCTGTTTTTT.

This clone was detected only once. This chain connects TRBV19 to TRBJ2-7, with D possibly matching TRBD2 (5 bases). CDR1 is LNHDA and CDR2 is SQIVND in the germline V gene (reference sequence). Trimming left V 10 bases short and J 2 bases short, with 12 bases between. This CDR3 comprises 12 residues. The CDR3 nucleotides read TGTGCCACAAGCGGTTCCACCTACGAGCAGTACTTC. Its translation is CATSGSTYEQYF.

In its sample, this clone was seen once. One end of the junction does not line up with germline, which may come from a read error. This sequence joins TRBV15 and TRBJ2-3; TRBD2 aligns across 8 bases. The CDR3 runs 13 residues. The germline gives CDR1 LNHNV, CDR2 YYDKDF (reference sequence). As DNA, the CDR3 is TGTGCCACCAGCAGGGATCTTAGCGGGACCAATCATTTT. Amino acids: CATSRDLSGTNHF.

The V and J genes are TRBV19 and TRBJ2-1; 10 bases line up with TRBD2. CDR1 and CDR2 from the germline V gene are LNHDA and SQIVND (reference sequence). The CDR3 is 14 residues long. V was clipped by 2 bases and J by 8 bases; unmatched bases: 3. For the CDR3, the DNA is TGTGCCAGTAGTATACTAGCGGGAGAGTATGAGCAGTTCTTC. It codes for CASSILAGEYEQFF.

The chain links TRBV5-1 to TRBJ2-3, with 7 nucleotides matching TRBD2. V was pared by 0 bases and J by 5 bases, with 6 bases of the junction left unmatched. The germline V gene has CDR1 SGHRS and CDR2 YFSETQ. CDR3 length equals 15 residues. The CDR3, as DNA: TGCGCCAGCAGCTTGGGACCGTCGGGGGGAGATACGCAGTATTTT. Encoded protein: CASSLGPSGGDTQYF.

The chain has TRBV28 and TRBJ2-1; 8 bases line up with TRBD2. V trimming: 6 bases; J trimming: 9 bases; junction bases outside the gene matches: 13. The CDR3 is 15 residues long. Germline CDR1 and CDR2: MDHEN and SYDVKM. The CDR3 spells CASRLAYLTSGEQFF. In DNA form, the CDR3 reads TGTGCCAGCAGACTAGCCTACCTAACTAGCGGTGAGCAGTTCTTC. The full variable domain, completed using reference TRBV28 and TRBJ2-1, is DVKVTQSSRYLVKRTGEKVFLECVQDMDHENMFWYRQDPGLGLRLIYFSYDVKMKEKGDIPEGYSVSREKKERFSLILESASTNQTSMYLCASRLAYLTSGEQFFGPGTRLTVL.

The chain links TRBV2 to TRBJ2-1; 7 nucleotides agree with TRBD2. Germline V gene sequence: CDR1 SNHLY, CDR2 FYNNEI. The CDR3 is made up of 18 amino acids. Trimming at V came to 3 bases and at J to 8 bases, leaving 19 bases not matched to a gene. In nucleotides, the CDR3 is TGTGCCAGCAGTGATGGGACTACGTTTTTGGGTTTTGGGTATGAGCAGTTCTTC. It encodes CASSDGTTFLGFGYEQFF. Full variable domain (outside the CDR3, taken from reference TRBV2 and TRBJ2-1): EPEVTQTPSHQVTQMGQEVILRCVPISNHLYFYWYRQILGQKVEFLVSFYNNEISEKSEIFDDQFSVERPDGSNFTLKIRSTKLEDSAMYFCASSDGTTFLGFGYEQFFGPGTRLTVL.

The chain couples TRBV4-1 to TRBJ2-3; 8 positions agree with TRBD2. Germline assignment: CDR1 MGHRA and CDR2 YSYEKL. CDR3 length equals 17 residues. V shed 0 bases and J 2 bases; nucleotides not matched to a gene: 7. The CDR3 sequence is CASSQEGVAGNTDTQYF. As DNA, the CDR3 is TGCGCCAGCAGCCAAGAAGGGGTAGCGGGGAACACAGATACGCAGTATTTT.

V gene TRBV7-2 combines with J gene TRBJ2-1, with 7 bases that match TRBD2. J lost 7 bases, V lost 3 bases, and 6 bases had no gene match. Germline CDR1 SGHTA, CDR2 FQGNSA. CDR3 length equals 14 residues. CDR3 protein: CASSFRAGENEQFF. DNA for the CDR3: TGTGCCAGCAGCTTTAGGGCGGGAGAGAATGAGCAGTTCTTC.